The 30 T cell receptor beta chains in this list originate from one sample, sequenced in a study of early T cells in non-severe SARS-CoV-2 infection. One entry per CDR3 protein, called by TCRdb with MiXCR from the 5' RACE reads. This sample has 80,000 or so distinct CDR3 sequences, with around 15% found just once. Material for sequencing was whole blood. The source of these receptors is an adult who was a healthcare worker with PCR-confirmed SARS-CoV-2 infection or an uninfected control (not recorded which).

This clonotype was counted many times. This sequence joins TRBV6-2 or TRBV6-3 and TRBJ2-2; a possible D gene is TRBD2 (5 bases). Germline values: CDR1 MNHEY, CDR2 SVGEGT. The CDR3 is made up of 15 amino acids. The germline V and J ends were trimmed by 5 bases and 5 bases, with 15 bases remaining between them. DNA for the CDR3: TGTGCCAGCAGTCAGGAGGCACTTTGGACCGGGGAGCTGTTTTTT. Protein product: CASSQEALWTGELFF.

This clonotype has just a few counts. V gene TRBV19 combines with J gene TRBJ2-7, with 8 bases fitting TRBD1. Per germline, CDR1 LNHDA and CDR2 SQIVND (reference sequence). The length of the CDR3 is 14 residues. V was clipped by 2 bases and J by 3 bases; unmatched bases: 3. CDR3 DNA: TGTGCCAGTAGTATACAGGGGGCTTACTACGAGCAGTACTTC. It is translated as CASSIQGAYYEQYF.

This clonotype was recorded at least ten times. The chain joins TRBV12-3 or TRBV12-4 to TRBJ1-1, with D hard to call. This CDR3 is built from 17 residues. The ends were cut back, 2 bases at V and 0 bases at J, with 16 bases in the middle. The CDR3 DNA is TGTGCCAGCAGTTTATGGCACAGACGATCCATGAACACTGAAGCTTTCTTT. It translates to CASSLWHRRSMNTEAFF.

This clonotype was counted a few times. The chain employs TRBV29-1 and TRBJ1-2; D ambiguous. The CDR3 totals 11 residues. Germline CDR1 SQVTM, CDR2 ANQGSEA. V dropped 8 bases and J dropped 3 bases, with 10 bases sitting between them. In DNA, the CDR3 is TGCAGCTCCGGGTCCTACTATGGCTACACCTTC. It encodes CSSGSYYGYTF.

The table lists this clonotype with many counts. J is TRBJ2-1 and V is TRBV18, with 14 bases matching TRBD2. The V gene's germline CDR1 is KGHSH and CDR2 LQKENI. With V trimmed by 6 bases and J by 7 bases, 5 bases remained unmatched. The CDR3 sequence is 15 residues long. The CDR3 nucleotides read TGTGCCAGCTCTCCCGGACTAGCGGGGGGTAATGAGCAGTTCTTC. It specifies CASSPGLAGGNEQFF.

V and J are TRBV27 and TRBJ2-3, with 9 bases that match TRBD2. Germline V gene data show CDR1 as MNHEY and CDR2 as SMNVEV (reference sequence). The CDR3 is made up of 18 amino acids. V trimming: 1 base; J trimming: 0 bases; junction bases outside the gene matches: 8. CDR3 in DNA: TGTGCCAGCAGTTTATACTCTAGCGGGGCCCCTAGCACAGATACGCAGTATTTT. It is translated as CASSLYSSGAPSTDTQYF.

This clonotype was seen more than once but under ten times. The CDR3 spells CSVQGTNTGELFF. The CDR3 bases are TGCAGCGTTCAGGGGACAAATACCGGGGAGCTGTTTTTT. V and J are TRBV29-1 and TRBJ2-2; maybe TRBD1 (6 bases). The CDR3 consists of 13 residues. CDR1 and CDR2 from the germline V gene are SQVTM and ANQGSEA. V lost 5 bases, J lost 5 bases, and 12 bases lay in between.

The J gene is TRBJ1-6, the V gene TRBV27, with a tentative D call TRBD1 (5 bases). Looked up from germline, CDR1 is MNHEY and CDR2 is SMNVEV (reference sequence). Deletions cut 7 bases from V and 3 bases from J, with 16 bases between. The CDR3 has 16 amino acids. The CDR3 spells CASNLGRQRYNSPLHF. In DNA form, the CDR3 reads TGTGCCAGCAATTTGGGAAGACAGCGCTATAATTCACCCCTCCACTTT.

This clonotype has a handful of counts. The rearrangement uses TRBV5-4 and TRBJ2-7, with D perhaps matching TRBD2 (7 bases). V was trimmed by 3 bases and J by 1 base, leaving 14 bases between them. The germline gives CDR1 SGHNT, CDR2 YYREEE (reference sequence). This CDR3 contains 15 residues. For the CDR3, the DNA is TGTGCCAGCAGCTACGGGGGGCTCGGATCCTACGAGCAGTACTTC. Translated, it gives CASSYGGLGSYEQYF. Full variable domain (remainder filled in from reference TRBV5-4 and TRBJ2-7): ETGVTQSPTHLIKTRGQQVTLRCSSQSGHNTVSWYQQALGQGPQFIFQYYREEENGRGNFPPRFSGLQFPNYSSELNVNALELDDSALYLCASSYGGLGSYEQYFGPGTRLTVT.

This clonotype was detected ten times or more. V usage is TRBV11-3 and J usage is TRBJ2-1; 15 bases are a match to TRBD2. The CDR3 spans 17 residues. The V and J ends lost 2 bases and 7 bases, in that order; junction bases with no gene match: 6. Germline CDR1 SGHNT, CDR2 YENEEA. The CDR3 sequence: CASSLKRTSGRGNEQFF. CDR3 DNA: TGTGCCAGCAGCTTAAAAAGGACTAGCGGGAGGGGGAATGAGCAGTTCTTC. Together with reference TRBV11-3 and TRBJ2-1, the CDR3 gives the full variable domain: EAGVVQSPRYKIIEKKQPVAFWCNPISGHNTLYWYLQNLGQGPELLIRYENEEAVDDSQLPKDRFSAERLKGVDSTLKIQPAELGDSAVYLCASSLKRTSGRGNEQFFGPGTRLTVL.

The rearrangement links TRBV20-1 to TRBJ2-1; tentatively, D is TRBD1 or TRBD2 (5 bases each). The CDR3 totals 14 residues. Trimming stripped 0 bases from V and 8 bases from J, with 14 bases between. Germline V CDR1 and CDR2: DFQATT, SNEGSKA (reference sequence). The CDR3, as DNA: TGCAGTGCTAGAGACCCGGGGCTGGACCATGAGCAGTTCTTC. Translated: CSARDPGLDHEQFF.

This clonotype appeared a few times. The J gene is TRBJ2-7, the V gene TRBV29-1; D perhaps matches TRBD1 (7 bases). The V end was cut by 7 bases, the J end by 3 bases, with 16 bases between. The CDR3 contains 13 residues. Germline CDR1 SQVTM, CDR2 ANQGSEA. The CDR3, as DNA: TGCAGCGCCCGACAGGGACTCGTCTACGAGCAGTACTTC. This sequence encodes CSARQGLVYEQYF.

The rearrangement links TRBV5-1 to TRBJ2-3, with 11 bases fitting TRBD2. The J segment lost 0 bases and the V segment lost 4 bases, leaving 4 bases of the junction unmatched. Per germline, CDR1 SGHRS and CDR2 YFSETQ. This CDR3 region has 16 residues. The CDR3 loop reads CASSTGLAESTDTQYF. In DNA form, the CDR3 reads TGCGCCAGCAGCACGGGACTAGCGGAAAGCACAGATACGCAGTATTTT.

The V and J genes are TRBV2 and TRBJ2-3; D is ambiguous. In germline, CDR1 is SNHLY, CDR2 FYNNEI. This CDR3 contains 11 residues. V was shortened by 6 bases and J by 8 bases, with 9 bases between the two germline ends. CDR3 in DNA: TGTGCCAGCAGACTTATGGGTACGCAGTATTTT. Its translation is CASRLMGTQYF.

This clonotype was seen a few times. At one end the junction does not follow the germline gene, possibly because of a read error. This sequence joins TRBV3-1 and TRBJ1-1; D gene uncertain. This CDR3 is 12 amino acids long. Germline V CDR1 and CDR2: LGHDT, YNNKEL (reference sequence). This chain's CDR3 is CASSRANSEAFF. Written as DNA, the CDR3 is TGTGCCAGCAGCCGGGCGAACTCTGAAGCTTTCTTT.

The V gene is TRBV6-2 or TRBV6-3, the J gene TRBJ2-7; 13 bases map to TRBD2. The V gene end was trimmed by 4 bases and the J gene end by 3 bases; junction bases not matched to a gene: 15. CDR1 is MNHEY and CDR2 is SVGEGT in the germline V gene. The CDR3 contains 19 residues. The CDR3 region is CASSSRTSGGPTPLYEQYF. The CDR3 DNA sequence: TGTGCCAGCAGTTCCAGGACTAGCGGGGGCCCCACCCCCCTCTACGAGCAGTACTTC.

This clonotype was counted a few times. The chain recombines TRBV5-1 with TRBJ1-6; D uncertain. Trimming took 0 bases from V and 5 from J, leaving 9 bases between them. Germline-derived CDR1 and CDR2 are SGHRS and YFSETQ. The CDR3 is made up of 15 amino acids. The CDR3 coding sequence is TGCGCCAGCAGCTTGGAGTCGGCAGATAATTCACCCCTCCACTTT. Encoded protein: CASSLESADNSPLHF.

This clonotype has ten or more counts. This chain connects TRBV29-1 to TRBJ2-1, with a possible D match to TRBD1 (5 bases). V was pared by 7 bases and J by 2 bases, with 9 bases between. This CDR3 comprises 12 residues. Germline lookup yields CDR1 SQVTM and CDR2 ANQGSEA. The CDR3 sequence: CSARVTYNEQFF. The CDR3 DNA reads TGCAGCGCCAGGGTTACCTACAATGAGCAGTTCTTC.

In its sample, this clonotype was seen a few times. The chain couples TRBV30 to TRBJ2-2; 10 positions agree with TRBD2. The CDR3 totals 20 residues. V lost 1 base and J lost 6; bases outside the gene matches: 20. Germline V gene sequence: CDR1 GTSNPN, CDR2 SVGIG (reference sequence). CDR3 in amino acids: CAWSDGASGSIITVPGELFF. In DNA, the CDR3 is TGTGCCTGGAGTGATGGAGCTAGCGGGAGTATAATCACGGTCCCCGGGGAGCTGTTTTTT.

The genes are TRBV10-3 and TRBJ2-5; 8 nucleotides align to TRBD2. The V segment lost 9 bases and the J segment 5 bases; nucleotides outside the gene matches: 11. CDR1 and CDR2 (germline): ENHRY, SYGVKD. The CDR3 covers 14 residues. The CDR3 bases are TGTGCCATAAGGGACCGTAGCGGGGACGAGACCCAGTACTTC. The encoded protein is CAIRDRSGDETQYF.

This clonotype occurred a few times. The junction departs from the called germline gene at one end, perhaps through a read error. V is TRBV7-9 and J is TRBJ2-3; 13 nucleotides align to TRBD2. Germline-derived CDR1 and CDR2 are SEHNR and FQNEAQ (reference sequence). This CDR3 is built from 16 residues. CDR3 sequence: CVSSWTSGRHTDTQYF. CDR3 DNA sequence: TGTGTCAGCAGCTGGACTAGCGGGAGACACACAGATACGCAGTATTTT.

Here the CDR3 reads CASSQDHPPGDGYTF. In DNA, the CDR3 is TGCGCCAGCAGCCAAGACCACCCCCCTGGGGATGGCTACACCTTC. The chain employs TRBV4-3 and TRBJ1-2; unclear D gene. Trimming stripped 0 bases from V and 6 bases from J, with 14 bases between. The CDR3 contains 15 residues. Germline V gene sequence: CDR1 LGHNA, CDR2 YSLEER.

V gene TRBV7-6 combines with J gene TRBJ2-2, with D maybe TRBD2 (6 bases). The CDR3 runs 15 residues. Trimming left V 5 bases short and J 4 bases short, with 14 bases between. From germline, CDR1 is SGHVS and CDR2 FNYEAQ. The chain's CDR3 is CASSGTGVGTGELFF. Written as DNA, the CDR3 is TGTGCCAGCAGCGGGACTGGGGTCGGCACCGGGGAGCTGTTTTTT.

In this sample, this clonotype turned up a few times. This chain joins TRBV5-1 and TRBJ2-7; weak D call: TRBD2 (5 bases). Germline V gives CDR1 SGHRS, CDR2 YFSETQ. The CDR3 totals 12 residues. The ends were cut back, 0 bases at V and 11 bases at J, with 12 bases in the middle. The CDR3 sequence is CASSLGGGTEYF. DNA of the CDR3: TGCGCCAGCAGCTTGGGAGGAGGAACCGAGTACTTC.

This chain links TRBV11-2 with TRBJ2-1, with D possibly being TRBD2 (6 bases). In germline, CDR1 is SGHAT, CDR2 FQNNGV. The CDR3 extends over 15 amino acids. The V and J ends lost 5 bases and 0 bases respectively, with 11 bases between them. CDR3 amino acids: CASSIREISYNEQFF. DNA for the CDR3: TGTGCCAGCAGCATCCGGGAGATCTCCTACAATGAGCAGTTCTTC.

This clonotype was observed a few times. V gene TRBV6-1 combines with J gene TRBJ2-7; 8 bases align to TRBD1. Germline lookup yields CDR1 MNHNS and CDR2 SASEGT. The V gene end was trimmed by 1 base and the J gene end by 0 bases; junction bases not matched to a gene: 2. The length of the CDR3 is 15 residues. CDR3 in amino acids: CASSEGTGSSYEQYF. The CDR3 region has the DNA TGTGCCAGCAGTGAAGGGACAGGGAGCTCCTACGAGCAGTACTTC.

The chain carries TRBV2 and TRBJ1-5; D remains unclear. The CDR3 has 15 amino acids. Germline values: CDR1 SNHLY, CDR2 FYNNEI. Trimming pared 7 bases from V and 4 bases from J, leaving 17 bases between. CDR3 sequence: CASTPAGQKNQPQHF. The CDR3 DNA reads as TGTGCCAGCACCCCCGCCGGGCAGAAAAATCAGCCCCAGCATTTT.

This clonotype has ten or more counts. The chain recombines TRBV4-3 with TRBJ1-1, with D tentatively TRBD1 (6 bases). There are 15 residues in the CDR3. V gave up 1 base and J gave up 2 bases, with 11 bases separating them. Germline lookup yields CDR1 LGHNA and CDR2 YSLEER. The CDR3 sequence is CASSQAPGGNTEAFF. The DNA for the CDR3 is TGCGCCAGCAGCCAAGCCCCCGGGGGCAACACTGAAGCTTTCTTT.

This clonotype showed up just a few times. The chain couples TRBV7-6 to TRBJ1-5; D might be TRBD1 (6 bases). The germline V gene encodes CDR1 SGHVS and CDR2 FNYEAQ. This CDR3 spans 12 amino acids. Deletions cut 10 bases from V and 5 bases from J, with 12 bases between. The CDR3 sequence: CATGQGYQPQHF. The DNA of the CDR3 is TGTGCCACGGGACAAGGTTATCAGCCCCAGCATTTT.

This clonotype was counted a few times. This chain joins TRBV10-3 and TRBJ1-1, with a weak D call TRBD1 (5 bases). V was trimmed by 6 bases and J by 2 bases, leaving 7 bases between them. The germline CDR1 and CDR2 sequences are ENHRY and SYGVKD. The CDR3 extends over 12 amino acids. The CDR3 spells CAIRGGNTEAFF. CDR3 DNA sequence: TGTGCCATCAGGGGGGGAAACACTGAAGCTTTCTTT.